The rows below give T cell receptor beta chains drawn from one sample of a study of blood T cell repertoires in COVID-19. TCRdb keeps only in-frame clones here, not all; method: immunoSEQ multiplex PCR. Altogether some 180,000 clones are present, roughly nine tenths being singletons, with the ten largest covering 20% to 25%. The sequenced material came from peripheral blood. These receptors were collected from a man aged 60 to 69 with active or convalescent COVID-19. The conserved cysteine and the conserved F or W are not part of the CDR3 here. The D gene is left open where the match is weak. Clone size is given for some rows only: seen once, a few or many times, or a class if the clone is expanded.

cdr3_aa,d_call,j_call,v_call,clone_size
ASSIKLGNQPQH,NA,TRBJ1-5,TRBV19,NA
ASSFGSGAFQPQH,NA,TRBJ1-5,TRBV27,NA
AWARTANYGYT,NA,TRBJ1-2,TRBV30,NA
ASSRQGDGGYT,TRBD1,TRBJ1-2,TRBV3-1/TRBV3-2,NA
ASSQLTSGGTDTQY,TRBD2,TRBJ2-3,TRBV4-1,NA
ASSQRGISNQPQH,NA,TRBJ1-5,TRBV18,NA
ASSLSSASYNEQF,NA,TRBJ2-1,TRBV11-2,NA
ASRPLTGINQPQH,NA,TRBJ1-5,TRBV19,few
ASSPEDRSRSNEQF,NA,TRBJ2-1,TRBV4-2,NA
ASSARTGGDEQY,TRBD1,TRBJ2-7,TRBV2,NA
ASSPLAGGFLNTGELF,TRBD2,TRBJ2-2,TRBV11-2,NA
ASSQVGRGSNTGELF,TRBD1,TRBJ2-2,TRBV4-1,NA
ASSLQANNEKLF,NA,TRBJ1-4,TRBV18,NA
ASSFRTGGNSPLH,TRBD1,TRBJ1-6,TRBV7-2,NA
ASTEIAGGKF,NA,TRBJ2-1,TRBV21-1,NA
ASSYGQSNEQF,NA,TRBJ2-1,TRBV5-5,NA
ASSQTSGGSYEQY,TRBD2,TRBJ2-7,TRBV18,once
ASSQDLQGSHGYT,NA,TRBJ1-2,TRBV3-1/TRBV3-2,NA
ASSFVGSYGYT,NA,TRBJ1-2,TRBV12-3/TRBV12-4,NA
ASSEGQEEAF,TRBD1,TRBJ1-1,TRBV11-3,NA
ASSQVQGDTEAF,TRBD1,TRBJ1-1,TRBV3-1/TRBV3-2,NA
ASSFHYEQF,NA,TRBJ2-1,TRBV11-2,NA
ASSQEYRGNSPLH,TRBD1,TRBJ1-6,TRBV4-2,NA
SVPSGRADTQY,NA,TRBJ2-3,TRBV29-1,NA
ASSLGAMWTQY,NA,TRBJ2-5,TRBV27,NA
AWGGTSGQETQY,TRBD2,TRBJ2-5,TRBV30,once
ASSSLAGARTDTQY,TRBD2,TRBJ2-3,TRBV5-1,NA
ASSFTGTETQY,NA,TRBJ2-5,TRBV7-7,NA
ATSWNSPNTGELF,NA,TRBJ2-2,TRBV15,NA
ASSPGPGELF,NA,TRBJ2-2,TRBV9,NA
ASGVGTLSGNTIY,NA,TRBJ1-3,TRBV12-5,once
ASKGTSGAQGYGYT,NA,TRBJ1-2,TRBV10-2,NA
ASSPSAGGYNEQF,TRBD1,TRBJ2-1,TRBV18,NA
ASSARTGGHGELF,TRBD1,TRBJ2-2,TRBV19,NA
AISGGTGGNEKLF,TRBD1,TRBJ1-4,TRBV10-3,NA
ASSSQIQGLGYT,NA,TRBJ1-2,TRBV2,NA
ASSPGQGRNQPQH,TRBD1,TRBJ1-5,TRBV19,NA